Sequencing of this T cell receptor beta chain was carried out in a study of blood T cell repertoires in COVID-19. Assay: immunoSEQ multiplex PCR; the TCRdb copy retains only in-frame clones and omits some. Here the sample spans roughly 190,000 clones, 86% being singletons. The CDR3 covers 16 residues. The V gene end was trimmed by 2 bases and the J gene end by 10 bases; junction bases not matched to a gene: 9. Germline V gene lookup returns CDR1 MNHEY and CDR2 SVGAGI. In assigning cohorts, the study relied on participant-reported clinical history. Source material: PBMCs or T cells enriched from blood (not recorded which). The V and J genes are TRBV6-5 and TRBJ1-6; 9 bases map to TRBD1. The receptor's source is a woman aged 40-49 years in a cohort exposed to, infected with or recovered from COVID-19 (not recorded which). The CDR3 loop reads CASSYRAGTGKSPLHF. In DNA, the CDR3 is TGTGCCAGCAGTTACCGAGCCGGGACAGGGAAATCACCCCTCCACTTT.